This TCR beta chain was recorded in a study of T cell repertoires in cytomegalovirus infection. Across the whole study: CMV infection and matching HLA type were both indicated by public TCR beta signatures.

The CDR3 is made up of 14 amino acids. V was shortened by 6 bases and J by 4 bases, with 15 bases between the two germline ends. Per germline, CDR1 MDHEN and CDR2 SYDVKM. This clonotype was recorded a few times. Its specificity is unknown. TCRdb reprocessed the reads via MiXCR and lists one record per CDR3 protein. This table has hundreds of thousands of distinct CDR3 sequences, 35% to 45% appearing once. The study, taken as a whole, reports: CMV carriers having the relevant HLA were flagged by cumulative public TCR beta family frequency.

This receptor was identified in a human donor in good health (CMV status not recorded). Some clones in this sample may be carry-over from other donors' samples. V gene TRBV28 combines with J gene TRBJ1-1; D is uncertain. Sequenced material: PBMCs. The CDR3 region has the DNA TGTGCCAGCAGCACCGCCACCCTTATCACTGAAGCTTTCTTT. This gives the protein CASSTATLITEAFF.